Following are 16 T cell receptor beta chains from one sample sequenced in a study of CD8 T cells in Susac syndrome. An input of roughly 0.5 to 1 ug of RNA was subjected to reverse transcription using random hexamers. From the immunoSEQ multiplex PCR reads, TCRdb called clonotypes with MiXCR, one entry per CDR3 protein. The sample lists more than 100,000 distinct CDR3 sequences, nearly 95% seen once, with roughly 0.11% in the top ten. The sample taken for sequencing was CD4+ T cells from PBMCs. All receptors come from a human donor in good health.

The CDR3 nucleotides are TGTGCCAGCAGCAAGGCCGGGACAACTAACAAGTACTTC. Residues: CASSKAGTTNKYF. The chain has TRBV21-1 and TRBJ2-7; the D segment call TRBD1 is taken from the table without a DNA check. TRBV21-1 is marked as a pseudogene. There are 13 residues in the CDR3.

The CDR3 sequence is CASRIQGAIGELFF. The CDR3 DNA reads as TGTGCCAGCAGAATACAGGGGGCAATCGGGGAGCTGTTTTTT. The chain joins TRBV5-4 to TRBJ2-2; 9 bases match TRBD1. J gave up 7 bases and V 5 bases, and 6 bases lay outside the gene matches. Germline V gives CDR1 SGHNT, CDR2 YYREEE (reference sequence). CDR3 length: 14 amino acids.

This chain links TRBV18 with TRBJ1-1, with unresolved D. The CDR3 has 14 residues. Germline CDR1 reads KGHSH; CDR2 reads LQKENI. Trimming took off 1 base at V and 4 bases at J, with 10 bases between the two ends. CDR3 sequence: CASSPQSGATEAFF. CDR3 DNA: TGTGCCAGCTCACCACAATCAGGCGCCACTGAAGCTTTCTTT.

The chain carries TRBV28 and TRBJ1-1; D ambiguous. The V and J ends lost 4 bases and 1 base respectively, with 10 bases between them. Germline lookup yields CDR1 MDHEN and CDR2 SYDVKM. The CDR3 is made up of 14 amino acids. CDR3 sequence: CASSWTLGNTEAFF. CDR3 in DNA: TGTGCCAGCAGTTGGACTCTTGGGAACACTGAAGCTTTCTTT.

This CDR3 is CASSPRLASGNNEQFF. For the CDR3, the DNA is TGTGCCAGCAGCCCGAGGCTGGCTAGCGGGAACAATGAGCAGTTCTTC. The chain links TRBV3-1 to TRBJ2-1; TRBD2 agrees at 9 bases. V gave up 4 bases and J gave up 5 bases; unmatched junction bases: 9. The CDR3 totals 16 residues. Per the germline V gene, CDR1 is LGHDT and CDR2 is YNNKEL (reference sequence).

The chain links TRBV5-6 to TRBJ1-5; 8 bases agree with TRBD1. Trimming at V came to 3 bases and at J to 1 base, leaving 6 bases not matched to a gene. The CDR3 has 16 residues. Germline CDR1 and CDR2: SGHDT and YYEEEE. DNA of the CDR3: TGTGCCAGCAGCTCGGACCGGGACAGGAGCAATCAGCCCCAGCATTTT. Translation: CASSSDRDRSNQPQHF.

The rearrangement joins TRBV29-1 to TRBJ2-1; TRBD2 aligns across 11 bases. J was trimmed by 5 bases and V by 4 bases; bases with no gene match: 4. CDR3 size: 14 residues. Germline V lookup: CDR1 SQVTM, CDR2 ANQGSEA. Here the CDR3 DNA reads TGCAGCGTTGTGCGTAGCGGGAGGGACAATGAGCAGTTCTTC. Residues: CSVVRSGRDNEQFF.

In DNA, the CDR3 is TGTGCCAGCAGCTTACAGAAATATAGCATTCAGTACTTC. Amino acid sequence: CASSLQKYSIQYF. The chain joins TRBV27 to TRBJ2-4; unclear D gene. Germline V lookup: CDR1 MNHEY, CDR2 SMNVEV (reference sequence). The V end lost 6 bases, the J end lost 9 bases, and 15 bases lay between the germline ends. CDR3 size: 13 residues.

The rearrangement joins TRBV28 to TRBJ1-1; D might be TRBD1 (5 bases). The CDR3 sequence is 17 residues long. Trimming shortened V by 3 bases and J by 1 base, and 18 bases separated the two germline ends. Germline V gene sequence: CDR1 MDHEN, CDR2 SYDVKM. The CDR3 spells CASSLAKGLGRNTEAFF. In nucleotides, the CDR3 is TGTGCCAGCAGTTTGGCGAAGGGGTTGGGGAGGAACACTGAAGCTTTCTTT.

CDR3 loop: CASSRGTGGRGEQFF. The CDR3 DNA is TGTGCCAGTAGCCGCGGGACAGGGGGACGGGGTGAGCAGTTCTTC. This chain connects TRBV19 to TRBJ2-1, with TRBD1 identical over 11 bases. V trimming: 6 bases; J trimming: 9 bases; junction bases outside the gene matches: 10. This CDR3 region has 15 residues. Per the germline V gene, CDR1 is LNHDA and CDR2 is SQIVND (reference sequence).

J is TRBJ2-2 and V is TRBV19, with 9 bases identical to TRBD1. The V and J ends lost 6 bases and 5 bases, in that order; junction bases with no gene match: 10. The CDR3 covers 16 residues. CDR1 is LNHDA, CDR2 SQIVND, per germline (reference sequence). CDR3 DNA: TGTGCCAGTAGGGTGGCCGGGACAGGGAATACCGGGGAGCTGTTTTTT. As protein: CASRVAGTGNTGELFF.

The chain uses TRBV6-1 and TRBJ1-2; possible D gene TRBD1, 6 bases. Trimming took 6 bases from V and 4 from J, leaving 12 bases between them. The germline CDR1 and CDR2 sequences are MNHNS and SASEGT. This CDR3 contains 13 residues. CDR3 nucleotide sequence: TGTGCCAGCAGAATGGGGGGCGGCTATGGCTACACCTTC. Residues: CASRMGGGYGYTF.

The CDR3 bases are TGTGCCAGCAGCTTAGAGGCGACCCAGTACTTC. This encodes CASSLEATQYF. The chain is built from TRBV7-2 and TRBJ2-5; D remains ambiguous. This CDR3 is 11 amino acids long. Trimming cost V 1 base and J 7 bases, with 4 bases left between them. Germline V gene lookup returns CDR1 SGHTA and CDR2 FQGNSA.

The V gene is TRBV29-1, the J gene TRBJ1-5, with a possible D match to TRBD1 (6 bases). This CDR3 has 13 amino acids. The ends were cut back, 4 bases at V and 4 bases at J, with 11 bases in the middle. CDR1 is SQVTM, CDR2 ANQGSEA, per germline. CDR3 sequence (DNA): TGCAGCGTTGCACAGGGTGGGAATCAGCCCCAGCATTTT. It specifies CSVAQGGNQPQHF.

The V gene is TRBV24-1, the J gene TRBJ2-1; TRBD1 matches at 8 bases. CDR1 KGHDR and CDR2 SFDVKD come from the germline V gene. Germline trimming cut 5 bases from V and 8 bases from J; bases unmatched to any gene: 4. The length of the CDR3 is 13 residues. The CDR3 here is CATSGTGPDEQFF. The CDR3 coding sequence is TGTGCCACCAGTGGGACAGGGCCGGATGAGCAGTTCTTC.

The J gene is TRBJ2-5, the V gene TRBV10-3; 9 positions match TRBD1. Per germline, CDR1 ENHRY and CDR2 SYGVKD. The V segment lost 4 bases and the J segment 1 base; nucleotides outside the gene matches: 4. The CDR3 loop spans 15 amino acids. In DNA, the CDR3 is TGTGCCATCAGTGGCGGGACAGGGTCCCAAGAGACCCAGTACTTC. This sequence encodes CAISGGTGSQETQYF.